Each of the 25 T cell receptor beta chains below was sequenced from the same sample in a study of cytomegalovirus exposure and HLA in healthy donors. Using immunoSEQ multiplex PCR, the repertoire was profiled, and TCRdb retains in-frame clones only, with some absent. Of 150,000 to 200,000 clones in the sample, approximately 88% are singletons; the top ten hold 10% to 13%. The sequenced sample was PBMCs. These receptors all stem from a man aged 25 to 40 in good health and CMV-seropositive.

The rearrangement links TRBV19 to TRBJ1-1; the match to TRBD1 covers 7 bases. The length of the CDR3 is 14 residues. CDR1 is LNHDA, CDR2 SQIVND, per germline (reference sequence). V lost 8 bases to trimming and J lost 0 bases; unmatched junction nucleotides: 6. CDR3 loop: CASSLTGMNTEAFF. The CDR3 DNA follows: TGTGCCAGTTCTTTGACAGGGATGAACACTGAAGCTTTCTTT.

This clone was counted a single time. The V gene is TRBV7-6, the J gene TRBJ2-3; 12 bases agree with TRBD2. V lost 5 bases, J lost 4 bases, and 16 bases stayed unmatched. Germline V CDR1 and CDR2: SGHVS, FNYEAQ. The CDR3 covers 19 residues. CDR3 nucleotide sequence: TGTGCCAGCAGCCCCCAGGGGGCGACTAGCGGGAGTAGCCCAGATACGCAGTATTTT. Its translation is CASSPQGATSGSSPDTQYF.

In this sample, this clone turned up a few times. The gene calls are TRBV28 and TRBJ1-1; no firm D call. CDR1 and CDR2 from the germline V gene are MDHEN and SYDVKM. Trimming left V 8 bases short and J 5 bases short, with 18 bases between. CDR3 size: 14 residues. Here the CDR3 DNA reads TGTGCCAGCCTACGGGGAAATTGGAAAACTGAAGCTTTCTTT. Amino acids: CASLRGNWKTEAFF.

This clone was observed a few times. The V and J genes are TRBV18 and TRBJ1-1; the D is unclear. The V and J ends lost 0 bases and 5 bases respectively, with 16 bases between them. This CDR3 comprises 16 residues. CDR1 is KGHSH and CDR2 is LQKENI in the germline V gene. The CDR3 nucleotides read TGTGCCAGCTCACCACCGTACGCTCTGGGAGGGACTGAAGCTTTCTTT. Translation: CASSPPYALGGTEAFF.

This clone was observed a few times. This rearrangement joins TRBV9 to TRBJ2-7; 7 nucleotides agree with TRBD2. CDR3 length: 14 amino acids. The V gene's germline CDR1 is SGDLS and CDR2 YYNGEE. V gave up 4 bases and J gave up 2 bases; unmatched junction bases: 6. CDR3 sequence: CASSLGGEAYEQYF. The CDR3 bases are TGTGCCAGCAGCCTTGGGGGGGAGGCCTACGAGCAGTACTTC.

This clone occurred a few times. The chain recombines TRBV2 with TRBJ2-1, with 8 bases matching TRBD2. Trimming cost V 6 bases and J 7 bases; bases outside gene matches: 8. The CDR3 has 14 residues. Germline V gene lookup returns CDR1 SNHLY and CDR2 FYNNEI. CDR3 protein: CASSGRAVGNEQFF. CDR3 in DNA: TGTGCCAGCAGCGGGAGGGCCGTTGGTAATGAGCAGTTCTTC. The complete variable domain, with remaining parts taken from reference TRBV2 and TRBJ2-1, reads EPEVTQTPSHQVTQMGQEVILRCVPISNHLYFYWYRQILGQKVEFLVSFYNNEISEKSEIFDDQFSVERPDGSNFTLKIRSTKLEDSAMYFCASSGRAVGNEQFFGPGTRLTVL.

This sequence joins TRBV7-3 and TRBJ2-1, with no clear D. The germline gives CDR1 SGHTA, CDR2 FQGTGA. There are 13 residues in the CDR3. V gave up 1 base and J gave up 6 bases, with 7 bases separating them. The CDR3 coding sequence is TGTGCCAGCAGCTTAAGCCCGGGCAATGAGCAGTTCTTC. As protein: CASSLSPGNEQFF.

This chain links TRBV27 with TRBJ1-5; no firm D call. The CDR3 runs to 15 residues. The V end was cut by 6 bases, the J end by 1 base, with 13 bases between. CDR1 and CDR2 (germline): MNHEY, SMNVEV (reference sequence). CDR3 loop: CASSPGSGSNQPQHF. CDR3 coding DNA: TGTGCCAGCAGCCCGGGGAGTGGGAGCAATCAGCCCCAGCATTTT.

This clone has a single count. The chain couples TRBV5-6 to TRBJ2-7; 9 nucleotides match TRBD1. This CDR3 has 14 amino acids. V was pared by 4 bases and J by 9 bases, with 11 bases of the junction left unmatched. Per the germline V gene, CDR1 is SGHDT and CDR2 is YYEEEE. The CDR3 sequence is CASSTGGKYVGQYF. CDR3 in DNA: TGTGCCAGCAGCACAGGGGGCAAGTATGTCGGGCAGTACTTC.

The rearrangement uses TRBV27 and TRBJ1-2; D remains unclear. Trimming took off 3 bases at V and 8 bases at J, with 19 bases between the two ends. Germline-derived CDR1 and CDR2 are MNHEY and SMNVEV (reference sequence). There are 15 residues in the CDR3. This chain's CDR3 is CASSFLDREFLGYTF. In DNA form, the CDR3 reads TGTGCCAGCAGTTTCCTTGACCGGGAATTTTTAGGCTACACCTTC.

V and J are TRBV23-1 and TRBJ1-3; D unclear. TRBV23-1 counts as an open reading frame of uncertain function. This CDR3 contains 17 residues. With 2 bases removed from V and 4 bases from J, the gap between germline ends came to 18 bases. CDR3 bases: TGCGCCAGCAGTCAAAGCCGACGGCGGGGTACGGGAAACACCATATATTTT. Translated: CASSQSRRRGTGNTIYF.

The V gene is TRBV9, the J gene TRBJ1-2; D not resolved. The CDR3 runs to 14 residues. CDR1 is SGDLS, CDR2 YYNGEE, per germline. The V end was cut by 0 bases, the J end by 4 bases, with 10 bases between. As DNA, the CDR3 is TGTGCCAGCAGCGTAGGGTCACAGACCTATGGCTACACCTTC. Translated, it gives CASSVGSQTYGYTF.

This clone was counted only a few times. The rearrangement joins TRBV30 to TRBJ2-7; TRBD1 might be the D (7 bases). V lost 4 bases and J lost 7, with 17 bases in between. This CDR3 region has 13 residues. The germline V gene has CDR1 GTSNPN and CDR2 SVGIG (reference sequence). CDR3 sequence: CAWKEGATGEQYF. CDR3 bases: TGTGCCTGGAAGGAGGGGGCAACAGGGGAGCAGTACTTC.

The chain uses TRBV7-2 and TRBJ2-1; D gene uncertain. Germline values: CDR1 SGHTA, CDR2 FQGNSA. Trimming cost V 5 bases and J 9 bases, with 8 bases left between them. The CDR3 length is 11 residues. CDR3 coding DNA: TGTGCCAGCAGCCCCTTGGCTGAGCAGTTCTTC. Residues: CASSPLAEQFF.

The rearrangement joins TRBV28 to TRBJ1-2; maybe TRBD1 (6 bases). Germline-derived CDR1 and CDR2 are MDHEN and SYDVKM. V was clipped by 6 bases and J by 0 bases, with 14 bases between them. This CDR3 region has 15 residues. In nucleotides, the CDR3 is TGTGCCAGCAGAGCCGACAGGTTCCCTAACTATGGCTACACCTTC. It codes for CASRADRFPNYGYTF.

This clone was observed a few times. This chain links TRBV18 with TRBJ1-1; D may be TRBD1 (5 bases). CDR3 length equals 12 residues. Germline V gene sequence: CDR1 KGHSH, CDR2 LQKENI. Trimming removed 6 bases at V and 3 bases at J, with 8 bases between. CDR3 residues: CASSRGDTEAFF. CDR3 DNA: TGTGCCAGCTCGCGGGGGGACACTGAAGCTTTCTTT.

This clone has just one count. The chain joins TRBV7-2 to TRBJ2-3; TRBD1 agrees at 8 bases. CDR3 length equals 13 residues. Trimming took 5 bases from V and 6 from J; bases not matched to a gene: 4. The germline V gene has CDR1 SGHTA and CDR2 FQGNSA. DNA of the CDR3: TGTGCCAGCAGCCTGGACAGGGCGGATACGCAGTATTTT. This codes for CASSLDRADTQYF.

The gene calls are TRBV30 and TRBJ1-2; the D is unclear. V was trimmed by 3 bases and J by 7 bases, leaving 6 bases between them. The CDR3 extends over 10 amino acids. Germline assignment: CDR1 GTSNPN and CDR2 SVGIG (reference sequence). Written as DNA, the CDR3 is TGTGCCTGGAGCTCGTCTGGCTACACCTTC. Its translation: CAWSSSGYTF.

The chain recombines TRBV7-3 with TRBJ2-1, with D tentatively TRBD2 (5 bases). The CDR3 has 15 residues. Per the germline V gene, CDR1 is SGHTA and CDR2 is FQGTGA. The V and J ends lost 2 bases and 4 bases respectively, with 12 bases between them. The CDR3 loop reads CASSLWETSYNEQFF. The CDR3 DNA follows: TGTGCCAGCAGCTTATGGGAGACCTCTTACAATGAGCAGTTCTTC.

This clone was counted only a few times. The CDR3 loop reads CASSGGDQPQHF. In DNA, the CDR3 is TGTGCCAGCAGCGGAGGGGATCAGCCCCAGCATTTT. The chain couples TRBV6-1 to TRBJ1-5, with a weak D call TRBD1 (5 bases). Trimming stripped 6 bases from V and 5 bases from J, with 8 bases between. Germline CDR1 and CDR2: MNHNS and SASEGT. CDR3 length: 12 amino acids.

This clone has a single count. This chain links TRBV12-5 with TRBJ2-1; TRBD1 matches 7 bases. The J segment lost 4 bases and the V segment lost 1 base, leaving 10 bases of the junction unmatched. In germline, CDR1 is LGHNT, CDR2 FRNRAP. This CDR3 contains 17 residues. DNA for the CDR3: TGTGCTAGTGGTTTGGGCTTCGGGACAGACTCTTACAATGAGCAGTTCTTC. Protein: CASGLGFGTDSYNEQFF.

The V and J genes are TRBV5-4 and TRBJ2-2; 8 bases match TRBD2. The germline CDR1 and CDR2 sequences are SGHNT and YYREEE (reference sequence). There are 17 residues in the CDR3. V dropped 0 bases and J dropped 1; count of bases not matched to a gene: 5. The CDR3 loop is CASSLVLAGWNTGELFF. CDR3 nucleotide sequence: TGTGCCAGCAGCTTGGTTCTAGCGGGTTGGAACACCGGGGAGCTGTTTTTT. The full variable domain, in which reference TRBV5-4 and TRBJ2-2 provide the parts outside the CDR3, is ETGVTQSPTHLIKTRGQQVTLRCSSQSGHNTVSWYQQALGQGPQFIFQYYREEENGRGNFPPRFSGLQFPNYSSELNVNALELDDSALYLCASSLVLAGWNTGELFFGEGSRLTVL.

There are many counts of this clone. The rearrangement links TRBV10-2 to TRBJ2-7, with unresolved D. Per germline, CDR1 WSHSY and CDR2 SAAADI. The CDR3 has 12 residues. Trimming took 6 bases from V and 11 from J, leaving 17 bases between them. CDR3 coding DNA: TGCGCCAGCAGCTACTCTCGGGTGGTGGAGTACTTC. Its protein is CASSYSRVVEYF.

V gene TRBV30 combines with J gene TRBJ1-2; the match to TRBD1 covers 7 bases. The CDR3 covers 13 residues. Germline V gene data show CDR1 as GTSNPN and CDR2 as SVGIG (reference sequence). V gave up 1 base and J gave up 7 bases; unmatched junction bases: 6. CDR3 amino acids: CAWSATGEIGYTF. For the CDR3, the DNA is TGTGCCTGGAGTGCTACAGGGGAAATTGGCTACACCTTC.

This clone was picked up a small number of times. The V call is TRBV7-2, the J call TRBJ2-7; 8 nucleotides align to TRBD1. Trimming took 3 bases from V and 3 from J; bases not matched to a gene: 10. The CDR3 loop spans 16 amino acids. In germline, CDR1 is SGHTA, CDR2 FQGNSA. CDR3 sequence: CASSLNPGGTGYEQYF. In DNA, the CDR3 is TGTGCCAGCAGCTTGAACCCAGGAGGGACAGGCTACGAGCAGTACTTC.